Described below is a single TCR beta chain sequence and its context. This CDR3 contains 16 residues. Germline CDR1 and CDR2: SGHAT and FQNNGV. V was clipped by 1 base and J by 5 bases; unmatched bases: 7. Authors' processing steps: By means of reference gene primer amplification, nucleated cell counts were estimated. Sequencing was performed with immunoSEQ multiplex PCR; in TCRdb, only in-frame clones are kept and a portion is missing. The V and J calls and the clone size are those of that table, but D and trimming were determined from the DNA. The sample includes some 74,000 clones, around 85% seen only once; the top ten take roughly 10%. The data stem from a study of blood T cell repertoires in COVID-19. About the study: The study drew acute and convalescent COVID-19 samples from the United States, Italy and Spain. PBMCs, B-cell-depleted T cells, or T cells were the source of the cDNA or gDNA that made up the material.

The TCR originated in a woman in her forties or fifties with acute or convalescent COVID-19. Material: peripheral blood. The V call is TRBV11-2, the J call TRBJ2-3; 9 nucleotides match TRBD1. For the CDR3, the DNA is TGTGCCAGCAGCTTAGGGAGGACAGGGGAAGGAGATACGCAGTATTTT. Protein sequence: CASSLGRTGEGDTQYF. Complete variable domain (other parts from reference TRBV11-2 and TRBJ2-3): EAGVAQSPRYKIIEKRQSVAFWCNPISGHATLYWYQQILGQGPKLLIQFQNNGVVDDSQLPKDRFSAERLKGVDSTLKIQPAKLEDSAVYLCASSLGRTGEGDTQYFGPGTRLTVL.